This T cell receptor beta chain was identified during a study of T cell responses to AZD1222 COVID-19 vaccine. Study observations and caveats: The sample set comprised mostly white British donors with more females, and clonal diversity was possibly underestimated.

Trimming at V came to 6 bases and at J to 5 bases, leaving 8 bases not matched to a gene. The germline gives CDR1 SEHNR, CDR2 FQNEAQ (reference sequence). The CDR3 spans 14 residues. As for this clone: Its antigen is still unknown.

Generated by immunoSEQ multiplex PCR, the TCRdb table keeps only in-frame clones and is missing some. The table has tens of thousands of clones, roughly 90% seen once. The sample here was peripheral blood, taken on day 0 of AZD1222 vaccination. This chain links TRBV7-9 with TRBJ2-7; 9 nucleotides match TRBD1. This sequence was found in an adult in good health. The CDR3 DNA is TGTGCCAGCAGTCCGGACAGGGGTGGGCACGAGCAGTACTTC. Translated: CASSPDRGGHEQYF.